The 32 T cell receptor beta chains reported below all come from one sample, sequenced in a study of T cells in women clearing cervical HPV infection. Clones were read by immunoSEQ multiplex PCR, and TCRdb kept only the in-frame ones, dropping some. Its clone listing holds about 22,000 clones. Sequencing was performed on blood buffy coat. These receptors were obtained from a woman aged 18 to 75 with a cervical HPV16 infection that either progressed to CIN3+ or cleared (not recorded which).

For this clone: With the read ending 3 residues before the CDR3 end, the germline J gene is used to fill in that end. The chain uses TRBV19 and TRBJ2-6; 7 nucleotides align to TRBD1. Germline trimming cut 5 bases from V and 2 bases from J; bases unmatched to any gene: 18. The CDR3 contains 20 residues. Germline V CDR1 and CDR2: LNHDA, SQIVND (reference sequence). The CDR3 loop reads CASSSRGLPGDRAGANVLTF. Partial CDR3 DNA: TGTGCCAGTAGTTCTCGCGGCCTCCCAGGGGACAGAGCTGGGGCCAACGTC.

The part of the CDR3 DNA that was read is TGTGCCAGTAGTATAACTGAGGGGAACACCGGGGAG. It yields the protein CASSITEGNTGE. The full CDR3 is CASSITEGNTGELFF. This chain joins TRBV19 and TRBJ2-2, with a possible D match to TRBD2 (5 bases). The read ends 3 residues shy of where the CDR3 ends; the end is completed using the germline J gene. V was trimmed by 2 bases and J by 1 base, leaving 8 bases between them. Germline CDR1 and CDR2: LNHDA and SQIVND (reference sequence). This CDR3 is built from 15 residues.

Of note for this clone: The read ends 3 residues shy of where the CDR3 ends; the end is completed using the germline J gene. This chain connects TRBV20-1 to TRBJ2-7, with 10 bases fitting TRBD1. The CDR3 loop spans 16 amino acids. Germline V gene sequence: CDR1 DFQATT, CDR2 SNEGSKA (reference sequence). V gave up 6 bases and J gave up 3 bases; unmatched junction bases: 14. The CDR3 DNA, read in part, is TGCAGTGCCAAAGACCCAAGGACAGGGGGAAACTACGAG. It is translated as CSAKDPRTGGNYE. The CDR3 as a whole reads CSAKDPRTGGNYEQYF.

Notes on this clone: The sequence runs out 3 residues before the end of the CDR3; the remainder is reconstructed from the germline J gene. The chain is built from TRBV30 and TRBJ2-1, with 13 bases identical to TRBD2. Trimming took 8 bases from V and 6 from J; bases not matched to a gene: 10. The CDR3 runs 15 residues. Germline V gives CDR1 GTSNPN, CDR2 SVGIG (reference sequence). This CDR3 is CAGRTSGSVVNEQFF. CDR3 DNA, as far as it was read: TGTGCCGGACGGACTAGCGGGAGCGTGGTCAATGAG.

A note on this clone: The observed sequence ends 3 residues before the CDR3 terminus, with the missing tail filled in from the germline J gene. The same CDR3 can be traced to other DNA sequences in this sample. V gene TRBV2 combines with J gene TRBJ1-3, with D tentatively TRBD1 (6 bases). Trimming took off 10 bases at V and 2 bases at J, with 15 bases between the two ends. The germline gives CDR1 SNHLY, CDR2 FYNNEI. CDR3 length: 14 residues. The DNA read from the CDR3 is TGTGCCACCGAACAGGGTCTAACTGGAAACACC. Its translation is CATEQGLTGNT. The full CDR3 protein is CATEQGLTGNTIYF.

To note about this clone: The read halts 3 residues ahead of the CDR3 end, with the missing end drawn from the germline J gene. The chain recombines TRBV5-1 with TRBJ2-7; 7 positions agree with TRBD1. This CDR3 has 17 amino acids. Germline CDR1 SGHRS, CDR2 YFSETQ. Losses at the gene ends were 0 bases for V and 0 bases for J; bases not matched to a gene: 9. Partial CDR3 DNA: TGCGCCAGCAGCTTGGCCCCCGGGACAGTGAGCTCCTACGAG. Its protein product is CASSLAPGTVSSYE. The full CDR3 sequence reads CASSLAPGTVSSYEQYF.

Concerning this clone: Coverage ceases 3 residues before the CDR3 finishes, and the germline J gene fills in the end. This chain joins TRBV10-3 and TRBJ2-5; D perhaps matches TRBD2 (7 bases). Germline CDR1 ENHRY, CDR2 SYGVKD. V was trimmed by 10 bases and J by 4 bases, leaving 13 bases between them. The CDR3 consists of 12 residues. The DNA read from the CDR3 is TGTGCCACCTCAAGGGGGGGAGAGACC. Translated, it gives CATSRGGET. The CDR3 in full is CATSRGGETQYF.

Concerning this clone: The CDR3 end lies 3 residues beyond the end of the read and is filled in from the germline J gene. The chain is built from TRBV6-1 and TRBJ2-1; maybe TRBD1 (6 bases). Germline-derived CDR1 and CDR2 are MNHNS and SASEGT. V gave up 1 base and J gave up 3 bases, with 16 bases separating them. This CDR3 has 17 residues. Incomplete CDR3 DNA: TGTGCCAGCAGTGAAGGGATAGGCAGGGGTGTCTACAATGAG. It is translated as CASSEGIGRGVYNE. The CDR3 reads in full as CASSEGIGRGVYNEQFF.

Note on this clone: Read sequence stops 3 residues before the CDR3 end, and the germline J gene provides the missing end. V gene TRBV2 combines with J gene TRBJ2-5; 11 nucleotides align to TRBD1. The CDR3 spans 14 residues. The germline CDR1 and CDR2 sequences are SNHLY and FYNNEI. V lost 8 bases, J lost 5 bases, and 7 bases stayed unmatched. CDR3 bases read: TGTGCCAGCGGCGGACAGGGGGCGGTGGAGACC. This gives the protein CASGGQGAVET. The entire CDR3 protein is CASGGQGAVETQYF.

With regard to this clone: The read gets to within 3 residues of the CDR3 end, and the germline J gene fills in the rest. V gene TRBV7-2 combines with J gene TRBJ2-5, with D perhaps TRBD2 (5 bases). The CDR3 loop spans 14 amino acids. V was pared by 5 bases and J by 2 bases, with 12 bases between. Looked up from germline, CDR1 is SGHTA and CDR2 is FQGNSA. The CDR3 spells CASSPPGEQETQYF. The sequenced CDR3 bases are TGTGCCAGCAGCCCGCCCGGGGAGCAAGAGACC.

Worth noting for this clone: The read falls 3 residues short of the CDR3 end, and the missing part is taken from the germline J gene. This chain joins TRBV28 and TRBJ1-1; D remains unclear. Germline-derived CDR1 and CDR2 are MDHEN and SYDVKM. The CDR3 sequence is 14 residues long. V lost 1 base to trimming and J lost 3 bases, with 9 bases between them. The covered CDR3 bases are TGTGCCAGCAGTTTATTGGGCGGGGACACTGAA. Its protein is CASSLLGGDTE. The CDR3 reads in full as CASSLLGGDTEAFF.

Turning to this clone: The read terminates 3 residues before the CDR3 end, so the remaining end is supplied by the germline J gene. The chain is built from TRBV30 and TRBJ1-2; D is perhaps TRBD1 (5 bases). Trimming removed 4 bases from V and 6 bases from J, with 21 bases in between. The CDR3 has 15 residues. CDR1 and CDR2 (germline): GTSNPN, SVGIG (reference sequence). The CDR3 is CAWTHRDFRPDGYTF. The CDR3 DNA, read in part, is TGTGCCTGGACCCACCGGGACTTTCGACCCGATGGC.

Comments on this clone: The read ends 3 residues early relative to the CDR3; the germline J gene fills the gap. The rearrangement joins TRBV20-1 to TRBJ2-3; 7 nucleotides align to TRBD2. V trimming: 1 base; J trimming: 8 bases; junction bases outside the gene matches: 12. The CDR3 is made up of 15 amino acids. CDR1 is DFQATT and CDR2 is SNEGSKA in the germline V gene (reference sequence). The CDR3 here is CSARVGLPSGGTQYF. The sequenced part of the CDR3 DNA is TGCAGTGCTAGAGTCGGACTCCCCTCGGGAGGTACG.

Turning to this clone: The read is 3 residues too short to cover the CDR3 end, so that end is filled in from the germline J gene. The gene calls are TRBV2 and TRBJ2-5, with 11 bases aligning to TRBD2. There are 15 residues in the CDR3. Losses at the gene ends were 6 bases for V and 5 bases for J; bases not matched to a gene: 8. The germline CDR1 and CDR2 sequences are SNHLY and FYNNEI. Incomplete CDR3 DNA: TGTGCCAGCAGAGCTAGCGGGGGGCTTGGGGAGACC. Its translation: CASRASGGLGET. The whole CDR3 sequence is CASRASGGLGETQYF.

Points on this clone: Read data end 3 residues before the CDR3 end; the end is taken from the germline J gene. The chain employs TRBV20-1 and TRBJ2-1; 7 positions agree with TRBD2. Germline CDR1 and CDR2: DFQATT and SNEGSKA (reference sequence). This CDR3 comprises 15 residues. Trimming cost V 0 bases and J 6 bases; bases outside gene matches: 8. The sequenced CDR3 bases are TGCAGTGCTAGAGATCGACTAGCATTGGGCAATGAG. Its translation is CSARDRLALGNE. The full CDR3 reads CSARDRLALGNEQFF.

As concerns this clone: The read ends 3 residues shy of where the CDR3 ends; the end is completed using the germline J gene. The genes are TRBV18 and TRBJ2-4; D gene ambiguous. Germline V gene lookup returns CDR1 KGHSH and CDR2 LQKENI. The CDR3 totals 13 residues. CDR3 residues: CASSPDTLYGQYF. CDR3 bases read: TGTGCCAGCTCACCAGATACGCTCTATGGT.

In the case of this clone: With the read ending 3 residues before the CDR3 end, the germline J gene is used to fill in that end. The chain links TRBV6-2 or TRBV6-3 to TRBJ2-7; TRBD1 might be the D (5 bases). The germline V and J ends were trimmed by 6 bases and 2 bases, with 14 bases remaining between them. The CDR3 has 14 amino acids. From germline, CDR1 is MNHEY and CDR2 SVGEGT. Here the CDR3 reads CASSRTGQTYEQYF. The sequenced CDR3 bases are TGTGCCAGCAGCAGAACCGGACAAACCTACGAG.

Notes on this clone: The read ends 3 residues early relative to the CDR3; the germline J gene fills the gap. The chain uses TRBV2 and TRBJ1-2, with TRBD1 matching over 8 bases. Germline loops: CDR1 SNHLY, CDR2 FYNNEI. CDR3 length equals 12 residues. CDR3 in amino acids: CASRKQGDDYTF. Partial CDR3 DNA: TGTGCCAGCAGGAAACAGGGGGACGAC.

A remark on this clone: Read data end 3 residues before the CDR3 end; the end is taken from the germline J gene. V is TRBV19 and J is TRBJ2-3; 10 nucleotides agree with TRBD2. This CDR3 is 15 amino acids long. V was pared by 5 bases and J by 2 bases, with 4 bases of the junction left unmatched. Germline V gene data show CDR1 as LNHDA and CDR2 as SQIVND (reference sequence). The CDR3 spells CASSQLAGNTDTQYF. Partial CDR3 DNA: TGTGCCAGTAGTCAACTAGCGGGAAACACAGATACG.

On this clone: One end of the junction fails to match germline, which may point to a read error. The CDR3 extends 3 residues past the end of the read, so its final part is completed from the germline J gene. The V and J genes are TRBV9 and TRBJ2-5, with a weak D call TRBD1 (6 bases). The CDR3 covers 14 residues. Germline assignment: CDR1 SGDLS and CDR2 YYNGEE. The sequenced CDR3 bases are TGTGCCAGCAGCGTAGAGGGGGACCAGGAGACC. Encoded protein: CASSVEGDQET. The full CDR3 protein reads CASSVEGDQETQYF.

On this clone itself: With the read ending 3 residues before the CDR3 end, the germline J gene is used to fill in that end. V and J are TRBV30 and TRBJ1-4, with D possibly TRBD1 on 5 matching bases. Trimming pared 3 bases from V and 7 bases from J, leaving 18 bases between. CDR1 GTSNPN and CDR2 SVGIG come from the germline V gene (reference sequence). The CDR3 spans 15 residues. CDR3 in amino acids: CAWRDGDGAGEKLFF. CDR3 DNA (partial): TGTGCCTGGAGGGATGGGGATGGGGCAGGTGAAAAA.

The DNA read from the CDR3 is TGTGCCAGCAGCTACGAGCAGGGCCAAGAGACC. This sequence encodes CASSYEQGQET. The CDR3, in full, reads CASSYEQGQETQYF. The gene calls are TRBV5-6 and TRBJ2-5, with D tentatively TRBD1 (5 bases). Coverage ceases 3 residues before the CDR3 finishes, and the germline J gene fills in the end. Per the germline V gene, CDR1 is SGHDT and CDR2 is YYEEEE. The germline V and J ends were trimmed by 3 bases and 1 base, with 10 bases remaining between them. This CDR3 spans 14 amino acids.

Details on this clone: The read comes to an end 3 residues before the CDR3 does, leaving the germline J gene to fill in the end. The V call is TRBV10-3, the J call TRBJ2-1; TRBD2 matches at 12 bases. With V trimmed by 5 bases and J by 8 bases, 13 bases remained unmatched. CDR1 and CDR2 (germline): ENHRY, SYGVKD. The CDR3 contains 17 residues. The CDR3 here is CAISPSSRLAGVYEQFF. CDR3 DNA, as far as it was read: TGTGCCATCAGTCCAAGCAGCCGACTAGCGGGAGTTTATGAG.

For this clone: Read sequence stops 3 residues before the CDR3 end, and the germline J gene provides the missing end. The chain links TRBV2 to TRBJ2-1, with 8 bases matching TRBD1. Trimming removed 7 bases from V and 7 bases from J; junction bases left unmatched: 9. The CDR3 has 14 residues. Germline CDR1 SNHLY, CDR2 FYNNEI. Partial CDR3 DNA: TGTGCCAGCACGACAGGGGCATGGGGAAATGAG. This encodes CASTTGAWGNE. The entire CDR3 sequence reads CASTTGAWGNEQFF.

For this clone: Sequencing ends 3 residues short of the CDR3 end; the germline J gene provides the rest. The V call is TRBV2, the J call TRBJ1-1; a possible D gene is TRBD1 (6 bases). V lost 4 bases and J lost 6, with 12 bases in between. CDR3 length: 13 residues. CDR1 and CDR2 from the germline V gene are SNHLY and FYNNEI. Incomplete CDR3 DNA: TGTGCCAGCAGTGCCACAGGGTACTCTGAA. The encoded protein is CASSATGYSE. The whole CDR3 protein is CASSATGYSEAFF. Full variable domain (remainder filled in from reference TRBV2 and TRBJ1-1): EPEVTQTPSHQVTQMGQEVILRCVPISNHLYFYWYRQILGQKVEFLVSFYNNEISEKSEIFDDQFSVERPDGSNFTLKIRSTKLEDSAMYFCASSATGYSEAFFGQGTRLTVV.

As for this clone: The read finishes 3 residues shy of the CDR3 end, and the germline J gene is used to complete it. V and J are TRBV12-3 or TRBV12-4 and TRBJ1-2, with D perhaps TRBD1 (6 bases). The CDR3 has 13 residues. Trimming removed 8 bases at V and 7 bases at J, with 17 bases between. The CDR3 bases that were read are TGTGCCAGCTACGTCAGGGGCCCTAGTGGC. This sequence encodes CASYVRGPSG. The entire CDR3 is CASYVRGPSGYTF.

Regarding this clone: The sequenced fragment ends 3 residues before the CDR3 boundary, so the rest is inferred from the germline J gene. This sequence joins TRBV19 and TRBJ2-1; TRBD1 is a possible D gene (5 bases). The CDR3 has 14 residues. Germline V lookup: CDR1 LNHDA, CDR2 SQIVND (reference sequence). The V end lost 2 bases, the J end lost 1 base, and 6 bases lay between the germline ends. The CDR3 spells CASSIRGSYNEQFF. The covered CDR3 bases are TGTGCCAGTAGTATAAGGGGTTCCTACAATGAG.

Remarks on this clone: The read terminates 3 residues ahead of where the CDR3 ends, so the germline J gene completes it. V is TRBV12-3 or TRBV12-4 and J is TRBJ2-3; D uncertain. CDR3 length: 14 residues. The CDR3 here is CASSYWVGQETQYF. CDR3 bases read: TGTGCCAGCAGTTACTGGGTAGGGCAAGAGACG.

Points on this clone: The CDR3 end lies 3 residues beyond the end of the read and is filled in from the germline J gene. The V gene is TRBV5-1, the J gene TRBJ1-4; 9 bases line up with TRBD1. From germline, CDR1 is SGHRS and CDR2 YFSETQ. Unmatched junction bases numbered 7, after V lost 4 bases and J lost 6 bases. The CDR3 is 15 amino acids. CDR3: CASSDSGTGYEKLFF. The CDR3 DNA, read in part, is TGCGCCAGCAGCGACTCCGGGACAGGGTATGAAAAA.

Comment on this clone: The junction shows a germline mismatch at one end, possibly a read error. The CDR3 is cut off 3 residues early in the read; its end comes from the germline J gene. V and J are TRBV2 and TRBJ2-1; TRBD1 agrees at 7 bases. Germline lookup yields CDR1 SNHLY and CDR2 FYNNEI. This CDR3 has 15 amino acids. The CDR3 is CASSEGQVIYNEQFF. CDR3 DNA, as far as it was read: TGTGCCAGCAGCGAAGGACAGGTTATCTACAATGAG.

Partial CDR3 DNA: TGTGCCACGGCATCTGGGGCCAACGTC. Translating gives CATASGANV. The complete CDR3 sequence is CATASGANVLTF. The chain links TRBV15 to TRBJ2-6; D uncertain. The sequence runs out 3 residues before the end of the CDR3; the remainder is reconstructed from the germline J gene. V was trimmed by 9 bases and J by 1 base, leaving 4 bases between them. This CDR3 has 12 amino acids. Germline-derived CDR1 and CDR2 are LNHNV and YYDKDF (reference sequence).

A remark on this clone: The read stops 3 residues short of the end of the CDR3; the missing end is completed from the germline J gene. This chain connects TRBV6-1 to TRBJ2-4; the match to TRBD2 covers 7 bases. The CDR3 totals 15 residues. Germline CDR1 MNHNS, CDR2 SASEGT. The part of the CDR3 DNA that was read is TGTGCCAGCAGTGAATTAACGCTTACGGGGGGAGGT. It encodes CASSELTLTGGG. The whole CDR3 protein reads CASSELTLTGGGQYF.